The TCR beta chain described here comes from a study of blood T cells in healthy people across ages. Per germline, CDR1 SGHTA and CDR2 FQGNSA. This CDR3 is built from 16 residues. Between the trimmed V and J ends, which lost 5 bases and 5 bases, there was a span of 21 bases. This clonotype appeared a few times. Its antigen is unknown. Study-level findings and limits: Per million T cells, TCR beta diversity dropped roughly linearly as age increased.

A second about 7 to 11 cycle PCR used barcoded and J-beta primers. One entry per CDR3 protein results from TCRdb running MiXCR on the 5' RACE reads. In the table there are fewer than 1,000,000 distinct CDR3 sequences, under 45% of which are singletons. The receptor comes from a man in his 60s in good health. The sample comprised blood. This chain uses TRBV7-2 with TRBJ2-5; D is perhaps TRBD2 (5 bases). The CDR3 protein is CASSPPLLSTGETQYF. CDR3 DNA: TGTGCCAGCAGCCCCCCCCTTCTCTCAACGGGGGAGACCCAGTACTTC. The full variable domain, in which reference TRBV7-2 and TRBJ2-5 provide the parts outside the CDR3, is GAGVSQSPSNKVTEKGKDVELRCDPISGHTALYWYRQSLGQGLEFLIYFQGNSAPDKSGLPSDRFSAERTGGSVSTLTIQRTQQEDSAVYLCASSPPLLSTGETQYFGPGTRLLVL.